These 23 T cell receptor beta chains were all obtained from the same sample, sequenced in a study of blood T cell repertoires in COVID-19. TCRdb's table, derived via immunoSEQ multiplex PCR, lists solely in-frame clones and lacks some. The table shows about 190,000 clones, with about 88% occurring only once. Material for sequencing was peripheral blood. The receptors were sampled from a human donor in a cohort sampled during active COVID-19.

Only a few counts were recorded for this clone. The CDR3 loop reads CATLLTGTDTQYF. The DNA of the CDR3 is TGTGCCACCCTTCTAACTGGCACAGATACGCAGTATTTT. The chain links TRBV24-1 to TRBJ2-3, with D hard to call. The CDR3 is 13 residues long. Germline V lookup: CDR1 KGHDR, CDR2 SFDVKD. V shed 9 bases and J shed 1 base, with 10 bases lying between them.

V and J are TRBV7-2 and TRBJ2-7; 12 bases line up with TRBD2. The CDR3 is 16 amino acids. The junction had 8 bases not matched to a gene; V was cut back by 3 bases and J by 5 bases. Germline lookup yields CDR1 SGHTA and CDR2 FQGNSA. CDR3 sequence reads: CASSFGLAGRGHEQYF. The CDR3 DNA follows: TGTGCCAGCAGCTTCGGACTAGCGGGGCGAGGCCACGAGCAGTACTTC.

This rearrangement joins TRBV9 to TRBJ1-1; a possible D gene is TRBD1 (5 bases). V dropped 0 bases and J dropped 6 bases, with 15 bases sitting between them. Germline values: CDR1 SGDLS, CDR2 YYNGEE. The CDR3 has 15 amino acids. CDR3 in DNA: TGTGCCAGCAGCGTAGGGGGAGGGGCGGTGTCTGAAGCTTTCTTT. It is translated as CASSVGGGAVSEAFF.

V gene TRBV2 combines with J gene TRBJ2-7; 7 nucleotides line up with TRBD1. The CDR3 has 14 residues. Looked up from germline, CDR1 is SNHLY and CDR2 is FYNNEI. With V trimmed by 4 bases and J by 6 bases, 9 bases remained unmatched. The CDR3 spells CASSGVDRSLEQYF. The CDR3 DNA sequence: TGTGCCAGCAGTGGGGTGGACAGGAGCCTCGAGCAGTACTTC.

The chain is built from TRBV28 and TRBJ2-7, with a tentative D call TRBD1 (6 bases). V lost 2 bases, J lost 2 bases, and 10 bases lay in between. Germline lookup yields CDR1 MDHEN and CDR2 SYDVKM. This CDR3 region has 14 residues. The CDR3 spells CASSLNRATYEQYF. CDR3 DNA sequence: TGTGCCAGCAGTTTAAACAGGGCAACCTACGAGCAGTACTTC.

CDR3 protein: CASSYSRTAGEQYF. The CDR3 DNA is TGTGCCAGCAGTTACTCGAGAACGGCGGGCGAGCAGTACTTC. This chain uses TRBV6-5 with TRBJ2-7, with a tentative D call TRBD2 (5 bases). The V gene lost 0 bases and the J gene lost 6 bases, with 12 bases spanning the gap. The CDR3 length is 14 residues. Germline loops: CDR1 MNHEY, CDR2 SVGAGI.

The genes are TRBV9 and TRBJ2-5; 13 nucleotides align to TRBD2. Per the germline V gene, CDR1 is SGDLS and CDR2 is YYNGEE. This CDR3 is 16 amino acids long. With V trimmed by 0 bases and J by 4 bases, 3 bases remained unmatched. CDR3 loop: CASSVGTSGSAETQYF. The CDR3 nucleotides are TGTGCCAGCAGCGTAGGGACTAGCGGGAGTGCAGAGACCCAGTACTTC.

This chain joins TRBV5-1 and TRBJ2-1; the match to TRBD1 covers 9 bases. After removal of 3 bases from V and 7 bases from J, the junction contained 11 bases not matched to a gene. The CDR3 extends over 16 amino acids. Germline-derived CDR1 and CDR2 are SGHRS and YFSETQ. In DNA, the CDR3 is TGCGCCAGCAGCTGGGGAGGGGGGACAGGGATAAATGAGCAGTTCTTC. Translated: CASSWGGGTGINEQFF.

The rearrangement links TRBV15 to TRBJ2-1; 11 nucleotides align to TRBD2. This CDR3 spans 20 amino acids. Trimming removed 5 bases from V and 0 bases from J; junction bases left unmatched: 15. Per germline, CDR1 LNHNV and CDR2 YYDKDF (reference sequence). The chain's CDR3 is CATSALTGTSGLGSYNEQFF. The DNA for the CDR3 is TGTGCCACCAGCGCACTCACCGGGACTAGCGGATTAGGCTCCTACAATGAGCAGTTCTTC.

CDR3 DNA sequence: TGTGCCAGCAGCGACTACAGGGGGGCCGGGGAAAAACTGTTTTTT. The encoded protein is CASSDYRGAGEKLFF. The V call is TRBV11-2, the J call TRBJ1-4; 8 bases are shared with TRBD1. The CDR3 has 15 amino acids. Germline V gene data show CDR1 as SGHAT and CDR2 as FQNNGV. V shed 5 bases and J 8 bases; nucleotides not matched to a gene: 10.

J is TRBJ1-2 and V is TRBV7-9; 7 nucleotides match TRBD1. With V trimmed by 5 bases and J by 4 bases, 13 bases remained unmatched. The CDR3 covers 16 residues. The V gene's germline CDR1 is SEHNR and CDR2 FQNEAQ (reference sequence). The CDR3 is CASSHGTASRSYGYTF. CDR3 coding DNA: TGTGCCAGCAGCCATGGGACAGCTTCCCGGAGCTATGGCTACACCTTC.

The chain uses TRBV9 and TRBJ2-3; TRBD1 aligns across 8 bases. The CDR3 has 16 amino acids. Trimming removed 4 bases from V and 3 bases from J; junction bases left unmatched: 10. In germline, CDR1 is SGDLS, CDR2 YYNGEE. CDR3 protein: CASSPYGQGDTDTQYF. The CDR3, as DNA: TGTGCCAGCAGCCCCTATGGACAGGGTGATACAGATACGCAGTATTTT. The whole variable domain, remainder taken from reference TRBV9 and TRBJ2-3, is DSGVTQTPKHLITATGQRVTLRCSPRSGDLSVYWYQQSLDQGLQFLIQYYNGEERAKGNILERFSAQQFPDLHSELNLSSLELGDSALYFCASSPYGQGDTDTQYFGPGTRLTVL.

The V gene is TRBV6-2 or TRBV6-3, the J gene TRBJ2-7, with a possible D match to TRBD2 (5 bases). Germline V CDR1 and CDR2: MNHEY, SVGEGT. The V and J ends lost 5 bases and 5 bases respectively, with 22 bases between them. The length of the CDR3 is 16 residues. In DNA form, the CDR3 reads TGTGCCAGCAGTGATCCCACTAGACCACGGGTTGACGAGCAGTACTTC. It codes for CASSDPTRPRVDEQYF.

The chain recombines TRBV7-8 with TRBJ1-6; 7 bases are shared with TRBD1. V gave up 5 bases and J gave up 7 bases; unmatched junction bases: 5. Germline lookup yields CDR1 SGHVS and CDR2 FQNEAQ. CDR3 size: 14 residues. CDR3 sequence (DNA): TGTGCCAGCAGCGCGGGACAGCCCAATTCACCCCTCCACTTT. Amino acids: CASSAGQPNSPLHF.

The chain uses TRBV25-1 and TRBJ1-6; D unresolved. V lost 0 bases and J 12 bases, leaving 15 bases between the germline ends. The germline V gene has CDR1 MGHDK and CDR2 SYGVNS. CDR3 length: 15 amino acids. The CDR3 region is CASSEYEGTSGPLHF. The CDR3 bases are TGTGCCAGCAGTGAATACGAGGGTACGTCCGGACCCCTCCACTTT.

This clone appeared a few times. The V call is TRBV5-4, the J call TRBJ2-7; TRBD2 matches 7 bases. This CDR3 has 14 residues. The junction had 1 base not matched to a gene; V was cut back by 0 bases and J by 1 base. Germline values: CDR1 SGHNT, CDR2 YYREEE (reference sequence). The CDR3 is CASSLEGGSYEQYF. In nucleotides, the CDR3 is TGTGCCAGCAGCTTGGAGGGAGGGTCCTACGAGCAGTACTTC.

This chain links TRBV5-1 with TRBJ2-7, with D possibly matching TRBD1 (5 bases). The V gene's germline CDR1 is SGHRS and CDR2 YFSETQ. This CDR3 has 14 residues. V was pared by 0 bases and J by 0 bases, with 7 bases between. The CDR3 protein is CASSLEGHSYEQYF. CDR3 nucleotides: TGCGCCAGCAGCTTGGAAGGACACTCCTACGAGCAGTACTTC.

The chain combines TRBV5-4 with TRBJ2-7; 7 bases are shared with TRBD2. Germline V CDR1 and CDR2: SGHNT, YYREEE (reference sequence). V lost 4 bases to trimming and J lost 2 bases; unmatched junction nucleotides: 6. The CDR3 totals 14 residues. CDR3: CASSPGLSPYEQYF. In DNA form, the CDR3 reads TGTGCCAGCAGCCCGGGACTATCTCCCTACGAGCAGTACTTC. The full variable domain, in which reference TRBV5-4 and TRBJ2-7 provide the parts outside the CDR3, is ETGVTQSPTHLIKTRGQQVTLRCSSQSGHNTVSWYQQALGQGPQFIFQYYREEENGRGNFPPRFSGLQFPNYSSELNVNALELDDSALYLCASSPGLSPYEQYFGPGTRLTVT.

The chain joins TRBV4-2 to TRBJ2-6; D possibly corresponds to TRBD1 (5 bases). Germline assignment: CDR1 LGHNA and CDR2 YNFKEQ. The CDR3 spans 18 residues. The V end was cut by 0 bases, the J end by 0 bases, with 12 bases between. In DNA, the CDR3 is TGTGCCAGCAGCCAAGATGGGCAGGGAAGCTCTGGGGCCAACGTCCTGACTTTC. It is translated as CASSQDGQGSSGANVLTF.

CDR3 coding DNA: TGTGCCAGCAGCCAAGATCCGCGGGAGATAGATACGCAGTATTTT. Translation: CASSQDPREIDTQYF. V gene TRBV3-1 (or the pseudogene TRBV3-2) combines with J gene TRBJ2-3, with 7 nucleotides matching TRBD2. This CDR3 contains 15 residues. V shed 0 bases, J shed 5 bases, and the junction held 5 bases outside the gene matches. Germline lookup yields CDR1 LGHDT and CDR2 YNNKEL (reference sequence).

The chain combines TRBV18 with TRBJ2-1, with TRBD1 matching over 7 bases. This CDR3 is 14 amino acids long. Germline CDR1 is KGHSH and CDR2 is LQKENI. The junction had 5 bases not matched to a gene; V was cut back by 6 bases and J by 3 bases. Written as DNA, the CDR3 is TGTGCCAGCTCCGAGGGGGCCCTCTACAATGAGCAGTTCTTC. Protein product: CASSEGALYNEQFF.

The chain carries TRBV30 and TRBJ2-1, with D possibly TRBD1 on 6 matching bases. The V end lost 1 base, the J end lost 4 bases, and 11 bases lay between the germline ends. CDR3 length equals 14 residues. Germline CDR1 is GTSNPN and CDR2 is SVGIG (reference sequence). The DNA of the CDR3 is TGTGCCTGGAGTGGGGGCCAGGGGTACAATGAGCAGTTCTTC. This encodes CAWSGGQGYNEQFF.

The rearrangement joins TRBV4-1 to TRBJ2-7, with D possibly TRBD2 on 6 matching bases. Germline values: CDR1 MGHRA, CDR2 YSYEKL. This CDR3 has 15 amino acids. Trimming took off 4 bases at V and 2 bases at J, with 15 bases between the two ends. The CDR3 region has the DNA TGCGCCAGCAGCCGCGGGGACCAAGGGCCCTACGAGCAGTACTTC. It specifies CASSRGDQGPYEQYF.